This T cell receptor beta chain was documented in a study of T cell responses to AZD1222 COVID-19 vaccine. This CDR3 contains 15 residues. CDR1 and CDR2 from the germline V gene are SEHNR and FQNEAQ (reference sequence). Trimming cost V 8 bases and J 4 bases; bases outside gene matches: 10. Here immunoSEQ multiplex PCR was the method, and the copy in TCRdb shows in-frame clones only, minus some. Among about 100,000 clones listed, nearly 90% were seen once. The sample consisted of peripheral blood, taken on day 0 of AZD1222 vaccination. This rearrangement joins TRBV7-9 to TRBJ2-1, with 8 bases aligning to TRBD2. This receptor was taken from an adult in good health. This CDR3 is CASLPGGPGYNEQFF. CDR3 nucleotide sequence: TGTGCCAGCCTCCCGGGAGGGCCCGGGTACAATGAGCAGTTCTTC.